This T cell receptor (beta chain) was documented in a study of a mutant IDH1 vaccine in newly diagnosed glioma. About the research overall: In some groups vaccination began 4-6 weeks post-radiotherapy; others received it with temozolomide. Sex among treated patients split approximately 62% male, about 40% female; mean age was about 40 years.

The CDR3 has 16 amino acids. V was clipped by 4 bases and J by 0 bases, with 14 bases between them. CDR1 SGHVS and CDR2 FNYEAQ come from the germline V gene. Sequenced by immunoSEQ multiplex PCR; TCRdb stores in-frame clones only, minus some. The table lists some 21,000 clones, around 82% of them singletons. Time point in this sample: week 47, end of study. With topical imiquimod, each dose of the vaccine consisted of 300 ug of mutant IDH1 20-mer peptide. Vaccination of patients was performed eight times, in weeks 1, 3, 5, 7, 11, 15, 19 and 23. Every donor had a new WHO grade 3 or 4 astrocytoma that was IDH1-mutant, with loss of nuclear ATRX. With respect to this clone: Its antigen is as yet unknown.

This material consisted of PBMCs, taken from a glioma patient whose treatment included an IDH1 peptide vaccine. This TCR derives from a man aged 40-49 years with glioma. The chain joins TRBV7-6 to TRBJ2-3; D not resolved. This CDR3 reads CASSSDPPTSTDTQYF. CDR3 DNA: TGTGCCAGCAGCTCCGACCCCCCGACTAGCACAGATACGCAGTATTTT.